This TCR beta chain was found in a study of T-cell memory formation after mild COVID-19. Study observations and caveats: Contracting CD8+ clones were enriched in EMRA, CD4+ mainly in CM and EM. Some responding clones appeared in pre-infection memory, suggesting cross-reactive memory joined. Contracting clones from day 15 to 85 had balanced CD4/CD8; later expanders favoured CD4+.

The germline gives CDR1 DFQATT, CDR2 SNEGSKA (reference sequence). The CDR3 runs 13 residues. This clonotype was detected a few times. The antigen remains unidentified. A 5'RACE reaction primed in the constant segment made cDNA libraries of TCR alpha and TCR beta, and these carried sample barcodes and UMIs. Using its own MiXCR run on the 5' RACE reads, TCRdb lists one record per CDR3 protein. Of 200,000 to 250,000 distinct CDR3 sequences listed, around 17% are singletons. The rearrangement links TRBV20-1 to TRBJ1-2; the match to TRBD1 covers 7 bases. The specimen sequenced was PBMCs or a T cell subset sorted from them (not recorded which). The TCR comes from a man younger than 30 who had mild COVID-19 (a few samples of this study predate the infection). Cell type and time point are not known. Here the CDR3 reads CSVHTGVGSGYTF. The CDR3 DNA sequence: TGCAGCGTACATACAGGGGTTGGCTCCGGCTACACCTTC.